This TCR beta chain was recorded in a study of OX40 agonist ivuxolimab in advanced cancers. Method: immunoSEQ multiplex PCR; TCRdb's copy keeps in-frame clones and lacks some. The sample has 45,000 to 60,000 clones; just over 90% are singletons. A word on this clone: The antigen is unknown.

With 3 bases clipped from V and 1 base from J, the junction kept 9 bases outside the gene matches. The CDR3 runs to 17 residues. From germline, CDR1 is MGHRA and CDR2 YSYEKL. Individuals having autoimmune disease history or systemic immunosuppression were not enrolled. Findings and caveats of the study: At 0.1 to 3.0 mg/kg, CD4+ and CD8+ blood T cells expanded clonally by week 6.

This receptor was taken from an adult with an advanced solid tumor such as melanoma, head and neck, liver or kidney cancer. The starting material was CD4+ or CD8+ T cells sorted from blood, obtained in a trial of the OX40 agonist ivuxolimab. The chain joins TRBV4-1 to TRBJ2-5, with 9 bases fitting TRBD2. CDR3 sequence reads: CASSQRSGGQSQETQYF. In DNA, the CDR3 is TGCGCCAGCAGCCAGCGGAGCGGGGGGCAAAGCCAAGAGACCCAGTACTTC.